This T cell receptor (beta chain) was obtained from a study of cytomegalovirus exposure and HLA in healthy donors. Findings and caveats of the study: In vitro data verified a few CMV-associated chains as specific for CMV antigens. An analysis done earlier found most TCR beta V segments productive about 87% or about 30% of the time. Association of a missense DCLRE1C variant with TCR beta V- and J-gene trimming was reported in a later analysis. Many donors carried some public TCRs, although rarity characterized most TCR sequences.

From germline, CDR1 is SNHLY and CDR2 FYNNEI. This CDR3 region has 12 residues. Trimming shortened V by 5 bases and J by 10 bases, and 14 bases separated the two germline ends. With respect to this clone: Its antigen is currently unknown.

Primers: 60 Vbeta forward and 13 Jbeta reverse. Using immunoSEQ multiplex PCR, the repertoire was profiled, and TCRdb retains in-frame clones only, with some absent. The data show 130,000 to 150,000 clones, over 60% seen once. This TCR was sampled from a man between 35 and 55 years old in good health and CMV-seronegative. The chain is built from TRBV2 and TRBJ1-1; D is uncertain. Sequenced sample: PBMCs. CDR3 coding DNA: TGTGCCAGCAGTTGGAGGGAGATGACAGCTTTCTTT. Translating gives CASSWREMTAFF.